This T cell receptor beta chain was profiled in a study of CD8+CD57+ T cells in acquired aplastic anemia. The wider study: DNA recovered from sorted CD4+ and CD8+ cells had a mean of approximately 3 ug.

According to the study, genomic DNA was the template for TCR beta VDJ and CDR3 profiling. TCRdb independently ran MiXCR on the reads; one entry per CDR3 protein. This repertoire shows fewer than 200,000 distinct CDR3 sequences, about 60% found once; its top ten account for around 45%. Trimming left V 3 bases short and J 8 bases short, with 13 bases between. The CDR3 is made up of 13 amino acids. Germline assignment: CDR1 WSHSY and CDR2 SAAADI. The chain carries TRBV10-2 and TRBJ1-2, with D perhaps TRBD1 (5 bases). This receptor was obtained from a human donor in good health. The specimen was sorted CD4+, CD8+, or CD8+CD57+ T cells (not recorded which) from PBMCs. CDR3 coding DNA: TGCGCCAGCAGTGATCGGGGGAGGGGAGGCTACACCTTC. Translating it yields CASSDRGRGGYTF.